This TCR beta chain emerged from a study of blood T cells in healthy people across ages. General study points: TCR beta diversity per million T cells fell roughly linearly with age.

The second PCR ran roughly 6 to 11 cycles with a sample-barcoded 5' primer and J-beta primers. TCRdb processed the 5' RACE reads anew with MiXCR; each CDR3 protein has one entry. The table has about 1.5 million distinct CDR3 sequences, 35% to 45% seen once; the top ten hold around 8%. This clonotype was recorded a few times. Its antigen is as yet unknown. With 0 bases removed from V and 10 bases from J, the gap between germline ends came to 13 bases. Germline CDR1 and CDR2: LGHDT and YNNKEL (reference sequence). The CDR3 sequence is 14 residues long. The specimen sequenced was blood. This chain uses TRBV3-1 with TRBJ2-1; TRBD2 might be the D (6 bases). The sequence was obtained from a woman aged 18-29 years in good health. CDR3 sequence reads: CASSQDQRSGEQFF. The DNA for the CDR3 is TGTGCCAGCAGCCAAGATCAGAGAAGCGGGGAGCAGTTCTTC.